The 12 T cell receptor beta chains reported below all come from one sample, sequenced in a study of blood T cell repertoires in COVID-19. Generated by immunoSEQ multiplex PCR, the TCRdb table keeps only in-frame clones and is missing some. The data contain about 160,000 clones, 86% of them singletons. What was sequenced was peripheral blood. These receptors were taken from a man aged 50-59 years with active or convalescent COVID-19.

The V and J genes are TRBV7-3 and TRBJ2-3, with TRBD2 as a possible D gene (6 bases). This CDR3 region has 17 residues. Germline values: CDR1 SGHTA, CDR2 FQGTGA. Trimming stripped 4 bases from V and 2 bases from J, with 19 bases between. CDR3 bases: TGTGCCAGCAGCTCCCCCGTTGGCGGGAAGGTCACAGATACGCAGTATTTT. It translates to CASSSPVGGKVTDTQYF.

The genes are TRBV13 and TRBJ1-6; D call uncertain. This CDR3 region has 14 residues. V was trimmed by 6 bases and J by 14 bases, leaving 20 bases between them. The germline CDR1 and CDR2 sequences are PRHDT and FYEKMQ (reference sequence). The DNA of the CDR3 is TGTGCCAGCAGTGGCGGGTCTAGACCCTCAGCCCTCCACTTT. It specifies CASSGGSRPSALHF.

This clone showed up just once. This sequence joins TRBV7-8 and TRBJ1-3; D call uncertain. There are 15 residues in the CDR3. V gave up 5 bases and J gave up 0 bases, with 11 bases separating them. Germline V gives CDR1 SGHVS, CDR2 FQNEAQ. CDR3 region: CASSPIRSSGNTIYF. Written as DNA, the CDR3 is TGTGCCAGCAGCCCTATACGGAGCTCTGGAAACACCATATATTTT.

The V and J genes are TRBV11-2 and TRBJ2-7; 9 nucleotides match TRBD1. The CDR3 has 15 residues. Losses at the gene ends were 4 bases for V and 3 bases for J; bases not matched to a gene: 7. Germline loops: CDR1 SGHAT, CDR2 FQNNGV. This CDR3 reads CASSWGQGSIYEQYF. In nucleotides, the CDR3 is TGTGCCAGCAGCTGGGGACAGGGCTCCATCTACGAGCAGTACTTC.

The V call is TRBV4-2, the J call TRBJ1-2, with 7 bases aligning to TRBD1. The CDR3 runs to 13 residues. Germline assignment: CDR1 LGHNA and CDR2 YNFKEQ. V was pared by 1 base and J by 6 bases, with 2 bases of the junction left unmatched. CDR3 coding DNA: TGTGCCAGCAGCCAAGGAACAGGGGATGGCTACACCTTC. It is translated as CASSQGTGDGYTF.

This sequence joins TRBV19 and TRBJ1-5; no definite D call. Looked up from germline, CDR1 is LNHDA and CDR2 is SQIVND (reference sequence). Trimming pared 7 bases from V and 6 bases from J, leaving 16 bases between. This CDR3 has 14 amino acids. The CDR3 sequence: CASTALLAGQPQHF. The CDR3 bases are TGTGCCAGTACAGCCCTCCTAGCCGGTCAGCCCCAGCATTTT.

This clone appeared a few times. This sequence joins TRBV10-3 and TRBJ2-1; TRBD2 matches at 13 bases. Per the germline V gene, CDR1 is ENHRY and CDR2 is SYGVKD. CDR3 size: 14 residues. The ends lost 8 bases at V and 6 bases at J; junction bases unmatched: 4. The CDR3 sequence is CAIRGTSGTNEQFF. The CDR3 DNA is TGTGCCATCCGAGGGACTAGCGGGACCAATGAGCAGTTCTTC.

V gene TRBV7-9 combines with J gene TRBJ1-1; 7 nucleotides match TRBD1. Germline V gene lookup returns CDR1 SEHNR and CDR2 FQNEAQ (reference sequence). The J segment lost 5 bases and the V segment lost 5 bases, leaving 8 bases of the junction unmatched. The CDR3 is 14 residues long. This CDR3 is CASSKEGASTEAFF. The CDR3 coding sequence is TGTGCCAGCAGCAAAGAGGGGGCATCTACTGAAGCTTTCTTT.

This clone was recorded a few times. The rearrangement links TRBV28 to TRBJ2-2, with D maybe TRBD2 (5 bases). The V gene's germline CDR1 is MDHEN and CDR2 SYDVKM. V lost 1 base to trimming and J lost 4 bases, with 16 bases between them. This CDR3 contains 17 residues. CDR3 in DNA: TGTGCCAGCAGTTTATCAGGCGGGTATGGGAGCACCGGGGAGCTGTTTTTT. Amino acid sequence: CASSLSGGYGSTGELFF.

The chain couples TRBV7-9 to TRBJ1-1, with no clear D. Trimming removed 3 bases from V and 1 base from J, with 12 bases in between. The CDR3 is 15 residues long. Germline V gene lookup returns CDR1 SEHNR and CDR2 FQNEAQ (reference sequence). CDR3 residues: CASSFSRAGNTEAFF. As DNA, the CDR3 is TGTGCCAGCAGCTTTTCCCGAGCAGGGAACACTGAAGCTTTCTTT.

This chain links TRBV5-4 with TRBJ1-6; a possible D gene is TRBD1 (5 bases). This CDR3 contains 17 residues. The V gene lost 4 bases and the J gene lost 3 bases, with 17 bases spanning the gap. CDR1 is SGHNT and CDR2 is YYREEE in the germline V gene (reference sequence). CDR3 protein: CASSPPAQGNYNSPLHF. The CDR3 DNA follows: TGTGCCAGCAGCCCACCTGCCCAGGGCAACTATAATTCACCCCTCCACTTT.

This chain connects TRBV25-1 to TRBJ1-2, with 7 bases aligning to TRBD1. CDR3 length: 14 amino acids. Germline loops: CDR1 MGHDK, CDR2 SYGVNS. V gave up 11 bases and J gave up 2 bases; unmatched junction bases: 11. CDR3 loop: CAAKPSGQNYGYTF. The CDR3 nucleotides read TGTGCCGCGAAGCCCTCGGGACAGAACTATGGCTACACCTTC.